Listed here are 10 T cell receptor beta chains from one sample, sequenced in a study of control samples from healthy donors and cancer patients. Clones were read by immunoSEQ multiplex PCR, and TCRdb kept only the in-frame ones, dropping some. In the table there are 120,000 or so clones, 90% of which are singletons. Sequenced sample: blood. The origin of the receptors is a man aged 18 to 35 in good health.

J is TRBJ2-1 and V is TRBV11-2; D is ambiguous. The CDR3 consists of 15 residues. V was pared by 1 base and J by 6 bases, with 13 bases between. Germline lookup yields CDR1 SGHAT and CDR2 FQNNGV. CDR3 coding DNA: TGTGCCAGCAGCTTAGGGGCAGTAACGGTCAATGAGCAGTTCTTC. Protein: CASSLGAVTVNEQFF.

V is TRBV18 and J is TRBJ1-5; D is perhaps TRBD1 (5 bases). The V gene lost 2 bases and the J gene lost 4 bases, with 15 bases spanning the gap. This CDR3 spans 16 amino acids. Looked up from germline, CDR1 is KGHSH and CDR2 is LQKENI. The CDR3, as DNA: TGTGCCAGCTCACCAACGGGACTTGGGGGGAATCAGCCCCAGCATTTT. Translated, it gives CASSPTGLGGNQPQHF.

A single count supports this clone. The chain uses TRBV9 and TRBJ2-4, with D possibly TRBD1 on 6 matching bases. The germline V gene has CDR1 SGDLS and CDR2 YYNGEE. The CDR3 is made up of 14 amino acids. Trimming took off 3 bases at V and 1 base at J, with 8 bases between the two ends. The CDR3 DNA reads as TGTGCCAGCAGCGGCCAGGGGGCCAAAAACATTCAGTACTTC. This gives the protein CASSGQGAKNIQYF.

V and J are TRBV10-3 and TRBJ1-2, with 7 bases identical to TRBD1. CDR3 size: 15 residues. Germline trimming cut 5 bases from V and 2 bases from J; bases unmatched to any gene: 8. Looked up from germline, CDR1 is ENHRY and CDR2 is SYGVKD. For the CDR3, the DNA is TGTGCCATCAGTCCACCCCCGACAGGGAACTATGGCTACACCTTC. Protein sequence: CAISPPPTGNYGYTF.

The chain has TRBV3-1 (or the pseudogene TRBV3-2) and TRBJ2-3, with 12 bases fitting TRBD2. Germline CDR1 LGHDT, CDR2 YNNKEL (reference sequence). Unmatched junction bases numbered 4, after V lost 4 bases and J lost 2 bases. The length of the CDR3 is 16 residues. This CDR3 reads CASSPGLAGNTDTQYF. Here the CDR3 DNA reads TGTGCCAGCAGCCCCGGACTAGCGGGAAACACAGATACGCAGTATTTT.

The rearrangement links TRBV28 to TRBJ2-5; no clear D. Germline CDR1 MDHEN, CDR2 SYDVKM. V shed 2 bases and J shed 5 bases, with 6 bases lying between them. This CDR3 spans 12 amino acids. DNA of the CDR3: TGTGCCAGCAGTTTAGTAGAGGAGACCCAGTACTTC. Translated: CASSLVEETQYF.

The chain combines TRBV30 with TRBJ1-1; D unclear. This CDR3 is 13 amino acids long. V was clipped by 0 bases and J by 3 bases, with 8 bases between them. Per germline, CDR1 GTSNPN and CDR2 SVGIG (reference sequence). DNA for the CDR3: TGTGCCTGGAGTGTCCGCCCGGACACTGAAGCTTTCTTT. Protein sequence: CAWSVRPDTEAFF.

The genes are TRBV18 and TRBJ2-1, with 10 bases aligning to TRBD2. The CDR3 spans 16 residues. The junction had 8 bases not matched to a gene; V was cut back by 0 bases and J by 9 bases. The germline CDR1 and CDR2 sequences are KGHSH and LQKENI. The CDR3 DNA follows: TGTGCCAGCTCACCACCGGAGCTAGCGGGAGAAGGTGAGCAGTTCTTC. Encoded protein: CASSPPELAGEGEQFF.

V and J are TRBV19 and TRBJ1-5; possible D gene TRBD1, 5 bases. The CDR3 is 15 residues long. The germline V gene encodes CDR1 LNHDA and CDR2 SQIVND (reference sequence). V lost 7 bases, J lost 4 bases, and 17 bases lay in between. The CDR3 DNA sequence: TGTGCCAGTAAAGGGGCAAGGGTAGATAATCAGCCCCAGCATTTT. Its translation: CASKGARVDNQPQHF.

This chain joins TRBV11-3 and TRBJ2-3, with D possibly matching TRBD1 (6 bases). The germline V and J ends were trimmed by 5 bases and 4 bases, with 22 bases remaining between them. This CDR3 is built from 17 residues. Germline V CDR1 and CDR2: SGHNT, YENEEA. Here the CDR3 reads CASSPSRGSQEADTQYF. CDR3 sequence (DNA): TGTGCCAGCAGCCCGAGCAGGGGAAGCCAGGAGGCAGATACGCAGTATTTT.